The clone carrying this T cell receptor beta chain was seen at least ten times. This CDR3 has 13 amino acids. In germline, CDR1 is MNHEY, CDR2 SVGEGT. V lost 7 bases and J 4 bases, leaving 11 bases between the germline ends. Primers used in a second PCR of about 6 to 11 cycles were a sample-barcoded 5' primer and a J-beta primer mix. TCRdb re-analysed the 5' RACE reads in MiXCR, keeping a single row per CDR3 protein. The sample lists about 760,000 distinct CDR3 sequences; just under 25% were seen once. The sample is drawn from a study of blood T cells in healthy people across ages. These same records also appear under a second study, on T cells of mothers and their children. That paper adds: Healthy Caucasian mothers, three in number, and their six children were the donors.

This TCR derives from a boy between 10 and 17 years old in good health. Sequencing was carried out using blood. The chain is built from TRBV6-2 or TRBV6-3 and TRBJ2-1; D remains unclear. The CDR3 loop is CASTLTEYNEQFF. For the CDR3, the DNA is TGTGCCAGCACTTTAACAGAGTACAATGAGCAGTTCTTC.